These 6 T cell receptor beta chains share one sample of origin, sequenced in a study of CD8 T cells in ankylosing spondylitis. Study-level findings and limits: Several highly homologous variants formed a TCR beta motif that appeared characteristic of ankylosing spondylitis blood.

One entry per CDR3 protein results from TCRdb running MiXCR on the 5' RACE reads. The sample consists of about 500,000 distinct CDR3 sequences, roughly 13% of them appearing once. Antigens for these TCRs are unknown. The specimen was blood, either unsorted or a sorted T cell fraction (not recorded which). These receptor sequences come from a male donor with ankylosing spondylitis.

This chain links TRBV25-1 with TRBJ2-1; 11 bases agree with TRBD1. The CDR3 is made up of 14 amino acids. CDR1 is MGHDK, CDR2 SYGVNS, per germline. After removal of 7 bases from V and 6 bases from J, the junction contained 5 bases not matched to a gene. The chain's CDR3 is CASMRTGGINEQFF. In nucleotides, the CDR3 is TGTGCCAGCATGCGGACAGGGGGCATCAATGAGCAGTTCTTC.

This clonotype appeared many times. V gene TRBV6-1 combines with J gene TRBJ1-2; D is perhaps TRBD1 (6 bases). Trimming took 8 bases from V and 4 from J, leaving 20 bases between them. Germline lookup yields CDR1 MNHNS and CDR2 SASEGT. The CDR3 extends over 15 amino acids. Here the CDR3 DNA reads TGTGCCAGCCCGGCCCCGGGCAGGGGTATCTATGGCTACACCTTC. Protein: CASPAPGRGIYGYTF.

This CDR3 is CASSAQLANQETQYF. The CDR3, as DNA: TGTGCCAGCAGCGCCCAGCTAGCGAACCAAGAGACCCAGTACTTC. The chain combines TRBV7-2 with TRBJ2-5, with D possibly being TRBD2 (6 bases). Germline values: CDR1 SGHTA, CDR2 FQGNSA. Trimming removed 5 bases from V and 0 bases from J, with 13 bases in between. The CDR3 is made up of 15 amino acids.

This clonotype has only a few counts. This sequence joins TRBV15 and TRBJ2-2; 7 bases fit TRBD1. There are 16 residues in the CDR3. From germline, CDR1 is LNHNV and CDR2 YYDKDF (reference sequence). Trimming cost V 6 bases and J 2 bases; bases outside gene matches: 9. CDR3 in DNA: TGTGCCACCAGTCCCTCAGGGGGTTTTAACACCGGGGAGCTGTTTTTT. The encoded protein is CATSPSGGFNTGELFF.

The chain uses TRBV19 and TRBJ2-1, with 11 bases lining up with TRBD2. The CDR3 totals 15 residues. The V and J ends lost 4 bases and 7 bases, in that order; junction bases with no gene match: 6. The germline V gene has CDR1 LNHDA and CDR2 SQIVND (reference sequence). CDR3 nucleotide sequence: TGTGCCAGTAGTACACTAGCGGGAGCAGGGAATGAGCAGTTCTTC. Protein sequence: CASSTLAGAGNEQFF.

The chain combines TRBV20-1 with TRBJ1-5; 11 bases line up with TRBD1. This CDR3 is 17 amino acids long. Losses at the gene ends were 3 bases for V and 5 bases for J; bases not matched to a gene: 12. Germline CDR1 DFQATT, CDR2 SNEGSKA (reference sequence). CDR3 nucleotides: TGCAGTGCTAGGGGGCCCGGGACAGGGGGAGCTGATCAGCCCCAGCATTTT. This gives the protein CSARGPGTGGADQPQHF.